The clone carrying this T cell receptor beta chain was seen only a few times. Germline CDR1 MGHDK, CDR2 SYGVNS. V shed 6 bases and J shed 5 bases, with 19 bases lying between them. The CDR3 consists of 15 residues. The entry originates in a study of early T cells in non-severe SARS-CoV-2 infection. Attached unique molecular identifiers marked individual cDNA molecules. From the 5' RACE reads, TCRdb called clonotypes with MiXCR, one entry per CDR3 protein. The sample has approximately 57,000 distinct CDR3 sequences; around 13% are singletons. The gene calls are TRBV25-1 and TRBJ2-5, with a weak D call TRBD1 (5 bases). The sequence was collected from an adult who was a healthcare worker with PCR-confirmed SARS-CoV-2 infection or an uninfected control (not recorded which). The sequencing input was whole blood. CDR3 region: CASSDPGRAPETQYF. DNA for the CDR3: TGTGCCAGCAGCGACCCAGGCAGGGCCCCGGAGACCCAGTACTTC.